These 6 T cell receptor beta chains originate from one sample sequenced in a study of OX40 agonist ivuxolimab in advanced cancers. TCRdb's table, derived via immunoSEQ multiplex PCR, lists solely in-frame clones and lacks some. The profile shows 50,000 or so clones, almost 80% of them singletons. Source: CD4+ or CD8+ T cells sorted from blood, taken in a trial of the OX40 agonist ivuxolimab. The receptor set was obtained from an adult with an advanced solid tumor such as melanoma, head and neck, liver or kidney cancer.

The CDR3: CASSDEGRGGHNEQFF. The CDR3 region has the DNA TGCGCCAGCAGTGATGAGGGCAGGGGTGGCCACAATGAGCAGTTCTTC. The chain uses TRBV10-1 and TRBJ2-1; TRBD1 is a possible D gene (6 bases). The CDR3 length is 16 residues. With 3 bases removed from V and 5 bases from J, the gap between germline ends came to 17 bases. Germline V gene data show CDR1 as WNHNN and CDR2 as SYGVQD (reference sequence).

V and J are TRBV7-2 and TRBJ2-7, with TRBD1 matching 7 bases. The germline gives CDR1 SGHTA, CDR2 FQGNSA. V shed 2 bases and J 5 bases; nucleotides not matched to a gene: 6. The CDR3 totals 14 residues. CDR3 protein: CASSLMTGPHEQYF. Written as DNA, the CDR3 is TGTGCCAGCAGCTTAATGACAGGGCCCCACGAGCAGTACTTC.

The CDR3 spells CASTGLSRYEQFF. The CDR3 nucleotides read TGTGCCAGCACTGGACTGTCGAGGTATGAGCAGTTCTTC. The rearrangement links TRBV6-5 to TRBJ2-1; D is perhaps TRBD2 (5 bases). V gave up 7 bases and J gave up 8 bases, with 15 bases separating them. This CDR3 is 13 amino acids long. Germline V CDR1 and CDR2: MNHEY, SVGAGI.

As to this clone: The same CDR3 is also encoded by other DNA sequences in this sample. The rearrangement links TRBV7-2 to TRBJ1-1; maybe TRBD1 (6 bases). The germline V and J ends were trimmed by 3 bases and 1 base, with 9 bases remaining between them. Germline V CDR1 and CDR2: SGHTA, FQGNSA. The CDR3 sequence is 14 residues long. This CDR3 is CASSLGGPNTEAFF. In DNA, the CDR3 is TGTGCCAGCAGCTTGGGGGGGCCGAACACTGAAGCTTTCTTT.

This rearrangement joins TRBV6-5 to TRBJ1-1, with unresolved D. From germline, CDR1 is MNHEY and CDR2 SVGAGI. The CDR3 covers 16 residues. Trimming cost V 0 bases and J 11 bases, with 22 bases left between them. CDR3 nucleotide sequence: TGTGCCAGCAGTTACTCGAGTCACAGTGCCCTAATTGTGGCTTTCTTT. This codes for CASSYSSHSALIVAFF.

J is TRBJ1-1 and V is TRBV27, with no clear D. The V gene's germline CDR1 is MNHEY and CDR2 SMNVEV (reference sequence). The CDR3 extends over 13 amino acids. Trimming took 0 bases from V and 8 from J, leaving 10 bases between them. CDR3 sequence reads: CASSLSVSGEAFF. The CDR3 DNA is TGTGCCAGCAGTTTATCTGTTTCTGGGGAAGCTTTCTTT.